The 21 T cell receptor beta chains presented below share a single source sample, sequenced in a study of cytomegalovirus exposure and HLA in healthy donors. The PCR was carried out with 60 Vbeta primers and 13 Jbeta primers. Sequenced by immunoSEQ multiplex PCR; TCRdb stores in-frame clones only, minus some. The sample gives more than 150,000 clones, 70% to 90% of which show up once; about a tenth is in the top ten. Sequencing was performed on PBMCs. Every receptor here comes from a man aged 18-30 years in good health and CMV-seropositive.

This sequence joins TRBV2 and TRBJ1-5; the D gene is possibly TRBD1 (5 bases). CDR3 length: 15 residues. The ends were cut back, 4 bases at V and 5 bases at J, with 15 bases in the middle. Looked up from germline, CDR1 is SNHLY and CDR2 is FYNNEI. In DNA form, the CDR3 reads TGTGCCAGCAGTGCGTGGGGGGGGTCAGATCAGCCCCAGCATTTT. It is translated as CASSAWGGSDQPQHF.

This clone has only a few counts. CDR3 in DNA: TGTGCCAGCAGCTTGGGACAGTCAACTAATGAAAAACTGTTTTTT. This translates into CASSLGQSTNEKLFF. The chain carries TRBV5-4 and TRBJ1-4; weak D call: TRBD1 (5 bases). The CDR3 is 15 amino acids. Germline CDR1 is SGHNT and CDR2 is YYREEE (reference sequence). The ends were cut back, 0 bases at V and 0 bases at J, with 6 bases in the middle.

The chain has TRBV11-2 and TRBJ2-6; 8 bases agree with TRBD1. V lost 5 bases to trimming and J lost 2 bases; unmatched junction nucleotides: 14. The CDR3 loop spans 19 amino acids. Germline assignment: CDR1 SGHAT and CDR2 FQNNGV. CDR3 sequence reads: CASSTRRRTGTPGANVLTF. The DNA of the CDR3 is TGTGCCAGCAGCACCCGGAGGAGGACAGGGACCCCTGGGGCCAACGTCCTGACTTTC.

Comments on this clone: At one end the junction does not follow the germline gene, possibly because of a read error. The chain has TRBV29-1 and TRBJ2-7, with D unresolved. The germline V gene encodes CDR1 SQVTM and CDR2 ANQGSEA. This CDR3 contains 12 residues. CDR3 nucleotide sequence: TGCAGCGCCGCCGGGTTCTCCTACGGGCAGTACTTC. Its protein is CSAAGFSYGQYF.

This chain links TRBV9 with TRBJ1-2; D remains unclear. This CDR3 is 15 amino acids long. Trimming stripped 0 bases from V and 2 bases from J, with 11 bases between. Germline lookup yields CDR1 SGDLS and CDR2 YYNGEE. The CDR3 DNA reads TGTGCCAGCAGCGTAGATTCCCGGTTAAACTATGGCTACACCTTC. Protein product: CASSVDSRLNYGYTF. The whole variable domain, filled in from reference TRBV9 and TRBJ1-2, reads DSGVTQTPKHLITATGQRVTLRCSPRSGDLSVYWYQQSLDQGLQFLIQYYNGEERAKGNILERFSAQQFPDLHSELNLSSLELGDSALYFCASSVDSRLNYGYTFGSGTRLTVV.

This clone was seen only a few times. The chain recombines TRBV4-3 with TRBJ2-7; 10 nucleotides match TRBD1. CDR3 size: 13 residues. V was clipped by 5 bases and J by 6 bases; unmatched bases: 4. Per the germline V gene, CDR1 is LGHNA and CDR2 is YSLEER. The CDR3 DNA sequence: TGCGCCAGCAGCAAGGGACAGGGGACCGAGCAGTACTTC. It specifies CASSKGQGTEQYF.

This rearrangement joins TRBV13 to TRBJ2-5, with D perhaps matching TRBD2 (6 bases). The CDR3 contains 18 residues. Germline V gene data show CDR1 as PRHDT and CDR2 as FYEKMQ (reference sequence). Trimming took off 5 bases at V and 1 base at J, with 23 bases between the two ends. The CDR3, as DNA: TGTGCCAGCAGCGTCCTTAGGGATACTAGCTACCTCCAAGAGACCCAGTACTTC. This encodes CASSVLRDTSYLQETQYF.

The chain joins TRBV4-3 to TRBJ1-2; 7 nucleotides align to TRBD1. The V gene's germline CDR1 is LGHNA and CDR2 YSLEER. The V gene end was trimmed by 0 bases and the J gene end by 8 bases; junction bases not matched to a gene: 15. The CDR3 runs to 17 residues. The CDR3 sequence is CASSQEPARQGVGGYTF. CDR3 nucleotides: TGCGCCAGCAGCCAAGAACCCGCGAGACAGGGAGTGGGGGGCTACACCTTC.

The chain employs TRBV21-1 and TRBJ1-2. TRBV21-1 is shown as a pseudogene. The CDR3 is 14 amino acids. CDR3 coding DNA: TGTGCCAGCAGCAATGTAGAGTTTAACTATGGCTACACCTTC. It is translated as CASSNVEFNYGYTF.

The rearrangement links TRBV18 to TRBJ2-5, with 7 positions matching TRBD2. The germline V gene encodes CDR1 KGHSH and CDR2 LQKENI. The V segment lost 1 base and the J segment 4 bases; nucleotides outside the gene matches: 3. The CDR3 runs to 14 residues. The DNA for the CDR3 is TGTGCCAGCTCACCACTGACGGGAGGAGAGACCCAGTACTTC. This sequence encodes CASSPLTGGETQYF.

The V call is TRBV12-5, the J call TRBJ2-3, with 8 bases lining up with TRBD2. The CDR3 loop spans 18 amino acids. Germline values: CDR1 LGHNT, CDR2 FRNRAP. V lost 1 base to trimming and J lost 2 bases; unmatched junction nucleotides: 11. CDR3 DNA sequence: TGTGCTAGTGGTTTGGCCCCCAAGCGGGGGTTCCACACAGATACGCAGTATTTT. This gives the protein CASGLAPKRGFHTDTQYF.

The V and J genes are TRBV19 and TRBJ2-5; 9 nucleotides line up with TRBD2. The J call is doubtful: the DNA matches TRBJ2-7 better. Per germline, CDR1 LNHDA and CDR2 SQIVND (reference sequence). This CDR3 contains 15 residues. The CDR3 nucleotides read TGTGCCAGTAGTATCCGGACTAGCGCAACCTACGAGCAGTACTTC. It is translated as CASSIRTSATYEQYF.

V is TRBV11-2 and J is TRBJ2-3; the match to TRBD2 covers 7 bases. CDR1 and CDR2 (germline): SGHAT, FQNNGV. This CDR3 comprises 15 residues. V lost 0 bases to trimming and J lost 5 bases; unmatched junction nucleotides: 5. In DNA, the CDR3 is TGTGCCAGCAGCTTAGACCGCGGGGAGGGAGATACGCAGTATTTT. Encoded protein: CASSLDRGEGDTQYF.

This clone has only one observation. The chain is built from TRBV30 and TRBJ1-1; D gene uncertain. Between the trimmed V and J ends, which lost 5 bases and 6 bases, there was a span of 19 bases. Germline values: CDR1 GTSNPN, CDR2 SVGIG (reference sequence). CDR3 length: 14 residues. The CDR3 reads CAWFSALPRAEAFF. DNA for the CDR3: TGTGCCTGGTTTTCGGCCCTCCCGAGGGCTGAAGCTTTCTTT.

This chain uses TRBV7-2 with TRBJ1-2, with 10 bases aligning to TRBD1. The length of the CDR3 is 15 residues. V lost 4 bases to trimming and J lost 6 bases; unmatched junction nucleotides: 8. CDR1 is SGHTA and CDR2 is FQGNSA in the germline V gene. This CDR3 is CASSSYRDRGDGYTF. The CDR3 DNA is TGTGCCAGCAGCTCGTACCGGGACAGGGGCGATGGCTACACCTTC.

The chain couples TRBV9 to TRBJ1-2; 7 positions match TRBD1. Germline V gene sequence: CDR1 SGDLS, CDR2 YYNGEE. The V segment lost 0 bases and the J segment 9 bases; nucleotides outside the gene matches: 5. The CDR3 has 13 amino acids. The CDR3 here is CASSVVEGASYTF. In DNA, the CDR3 is TGTGCCAGCAGCGTAGTGGAGGGGGCAAGCTACACCTTC.

The V call is TRBV6-6, the J call TRBJ1-4; TRBD1 is a possible D gene (5 bases). The CDR3 sequence is 14 residues long. The germline V and J ends were trimmed by 5 bases and 12 bases, with 19 bases remaining between them. Germline V CDR1 and CDR2: MNHNY, SVGAGI (reference sequence). This CDR3 is CASSHGTGTRELFF. CDR3 sequence (DNA): TGTGCCAGCAGTCACGGGACCGGGACTAGGGAACTGTTTTTT.

The chain is built from TRBV19 and TRBJ2-4; the match to TRBD1 covers 8 bases. Looked up from germline, CDR1 is LNHDA and CDR2 is SQIVND (reference sequence). The CDR3 has 16 amino acids. Trimming at V came to 3 bases and at J to 3 bases, leaving 7 bases not matched to a gene. The CDR3 loop is CASSMNGQGGKNIQYF. CDR3 bases: TGTGCCAGTAGTATGAATGGACAGGGTGGCAAAAACATTCAGTACTTC. The full variable domain, its missing parts supplied by reference TRBV19 and TRBJ2-4, is DGGITQSPKYLFRKEGQNVTLSCEQNLNHDAMYWYRQDPGQGLRLIYYSQIVNDFQKGDIAEGYSVSREKKESFPLTVTSAQKNPTAFYLCASSMNGQGGKNIQYFGAGTRLSVL.

The chain links TRBV19 to TRBJ1-6, with no clear D. Germline CDR1 is LNHDA and CDR2 is SQIVND (reference sequence). This CDR3 region has 15 residues. The germline V and J ends were trimmed by 2 bases and 6 bases, with 11 bases remaining between them. CDR3 coding DNA: TGTGCCAGTAGTATACCCGGACTGACTAATTCACCCCTCCACTTT. This encodes CASSIPGLTNSPLHF. Complete variable domain (other parts from reference TRBV19 and TRBJ1-6): DGGITQSPKYLFRKEGQNVTLSCEQNLNHDAMYWYRQDPGQGLRLIYYSQIVNDFQKGDIAEGYSVSREKKESFPLTVTSAQKNPTAFYLCASSIPGLTNSPLHFGNGTRLTVT.

The J gene is TRBJ2-5, the V gene TRBV7-2; tentative D call: TRBD1 (5 bases). Germline assignment: CDR1 SGHTA and CDR2 FQGNSA. The CDR3 contains 14 residues. V gave up 5 bases and J gave up 5 bases, with 15 bases separating them. The CDR3 is CASSPSTGSETQYF. In nucleotides, the CDR3 is TGTGCCAGCAGCCCCTCAACAGGTTCTGAGACCCAGTACTTC.

This clone appeared a single time. The chain employs TRBV28 and TRBJ2-1, with 11 bases aligning to TRBD2. Trimming at V came to 5 bases and at J to 6 bases, leaving 9 bases not matched to a gene. The CDR3 consists of 16 residues. Germline assignment: CDR1 MDHEN and CDR2 SYDVKM. CDR3 region: CASSLLSGGAINEQFF. In DNA, the CDR3 is TGTGCCAGCAGTCTCCTTAGCGGGGGGGCCATCAATGAGCAGTTCTTC.